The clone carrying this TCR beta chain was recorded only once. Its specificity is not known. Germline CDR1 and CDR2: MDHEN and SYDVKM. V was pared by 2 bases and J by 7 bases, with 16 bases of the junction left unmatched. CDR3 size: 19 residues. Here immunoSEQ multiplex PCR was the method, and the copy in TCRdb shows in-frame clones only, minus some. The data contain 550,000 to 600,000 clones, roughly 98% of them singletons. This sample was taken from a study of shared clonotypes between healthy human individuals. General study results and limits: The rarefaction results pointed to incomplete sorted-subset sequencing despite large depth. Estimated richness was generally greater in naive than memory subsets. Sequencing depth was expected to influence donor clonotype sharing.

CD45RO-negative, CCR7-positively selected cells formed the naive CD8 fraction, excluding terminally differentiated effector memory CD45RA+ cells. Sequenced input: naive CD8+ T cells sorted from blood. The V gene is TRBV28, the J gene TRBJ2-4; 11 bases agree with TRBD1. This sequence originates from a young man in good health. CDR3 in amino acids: CASSLLAVSGQGDKNIQYF. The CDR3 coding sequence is TGTGCCAGCAGTTTACTCGCGGTTTCGGGACAGGGGGATAAGAACATTCAGTACTTC.